The clone carrying this TCR beta chain was seen more than once but under ten times. TCRdb re-derived calls from the 5' RACE reads in MiXCR, one entry per CDR3 protein. Of approximately 200,000 distinct CDR3 sequences listed, around 13% are singletons. This entry belongs to a study of CD8 T cells in ankylosing spondylitis. V lost 5 bases, J lost 8 bases, and 13 bases stayed unmatched. Germline V gene data show CDR1 as SGHTA and CDR2 as FQGNSA. The CDR3 is 17 amino acids. Sequencing was carried out using blood, either unsorted or a sorted T cell fraction (not recorded which). The receptor was derived from a female donor with ankylosing spondylitis or in good health (not recorded which). The chain recombines TRBV7-2 with TRBJ1-5, with TRBD1 identical over 12 bases. CDR3 in DNA: TGTGCCAGCAGCGAAACCTCCCGGGACAGGGGGCCGGAGCCCCAGCATTTT. Protein sequence: CASSETSRDRGPEPQHF.